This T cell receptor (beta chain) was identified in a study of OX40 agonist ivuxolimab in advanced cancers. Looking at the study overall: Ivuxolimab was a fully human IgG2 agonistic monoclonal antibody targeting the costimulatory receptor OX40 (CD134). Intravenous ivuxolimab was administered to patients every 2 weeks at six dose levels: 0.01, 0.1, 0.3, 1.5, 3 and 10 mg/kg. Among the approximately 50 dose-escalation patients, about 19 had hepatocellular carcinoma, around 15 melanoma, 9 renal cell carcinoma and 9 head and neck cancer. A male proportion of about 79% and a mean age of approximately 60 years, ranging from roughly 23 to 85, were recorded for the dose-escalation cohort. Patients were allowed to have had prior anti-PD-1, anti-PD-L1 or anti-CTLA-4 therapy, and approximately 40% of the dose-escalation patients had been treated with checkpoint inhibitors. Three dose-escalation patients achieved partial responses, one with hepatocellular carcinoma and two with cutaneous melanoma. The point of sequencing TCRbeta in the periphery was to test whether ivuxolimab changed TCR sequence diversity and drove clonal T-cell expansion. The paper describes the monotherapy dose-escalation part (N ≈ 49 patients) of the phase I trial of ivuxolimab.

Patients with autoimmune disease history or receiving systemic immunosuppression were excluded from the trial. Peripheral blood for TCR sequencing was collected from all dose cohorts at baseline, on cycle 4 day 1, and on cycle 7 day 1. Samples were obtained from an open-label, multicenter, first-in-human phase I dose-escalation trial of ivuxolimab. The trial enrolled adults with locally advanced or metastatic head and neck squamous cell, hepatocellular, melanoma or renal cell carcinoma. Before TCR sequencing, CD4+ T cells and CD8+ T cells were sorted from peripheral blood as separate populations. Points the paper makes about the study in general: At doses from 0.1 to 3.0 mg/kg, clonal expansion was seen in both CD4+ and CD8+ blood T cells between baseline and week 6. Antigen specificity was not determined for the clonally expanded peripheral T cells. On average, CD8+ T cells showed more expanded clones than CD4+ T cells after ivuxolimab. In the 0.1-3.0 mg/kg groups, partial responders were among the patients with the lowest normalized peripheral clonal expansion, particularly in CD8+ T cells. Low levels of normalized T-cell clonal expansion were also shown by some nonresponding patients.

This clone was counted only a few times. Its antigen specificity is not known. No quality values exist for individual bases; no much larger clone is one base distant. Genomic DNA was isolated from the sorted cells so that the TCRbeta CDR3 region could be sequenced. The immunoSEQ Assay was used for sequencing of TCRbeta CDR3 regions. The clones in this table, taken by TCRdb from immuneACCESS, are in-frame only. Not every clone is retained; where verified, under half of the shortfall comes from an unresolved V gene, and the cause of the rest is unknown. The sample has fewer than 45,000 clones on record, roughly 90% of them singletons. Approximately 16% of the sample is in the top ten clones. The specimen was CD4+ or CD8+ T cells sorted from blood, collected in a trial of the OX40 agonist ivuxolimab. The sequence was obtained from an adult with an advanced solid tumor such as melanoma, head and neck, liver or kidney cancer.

CDR3 sequence: CASSEAGSYGYTF. The DNA reads TGTGCCAGCAGCGAGGCAGGGTCCTATGGCTACACCTTC. Recombination linked TRBV7-9 to TRBJ1-2; the D region possibly corresponds to TRBD1 (5 bases align). The cysteine opens and the phenylalanine closes a CDR3 of 13 amino acids. The only DNA kept is the CDR3, 39 bases in frame from the first base. Between the V and J ends, shortened by 5 bases and 4 bases respectively, the junction contains 11 bases. According to the germline V gene (reference sequence), CDR1 reads SEHNR and CDR2 reads FQNEAQ.